The 32 T cell receptor beta chains reported below all come from one sample, sequenced in a study of PD-1 blockade in classical Hodgkin lymphoma. Each patient experienced a relapse that followed autologous stem cell transplantation, and brentuximab vedotin exposure varied. Clones were read by immunoSEQ multiplex PCR, and TCRdb kept only the in-frame ones, dropping some. The sample has over 35,000 clones, over 70% seen once; the top ten hold approximately 10%. The source was peripheral blood mononuclear cells (PBMCs), collected at baseline. The receptors stem from a human donor with classical Hodgkin lymphoma.

This chain links TRBV6-1 with TRBJ2-1, with 8 bases lining up with TRBD2. J lost 7 bases, V lost 6 bases, and 8 bases had no gene match. This CDR3 has 14 residues. CDR1 MNHNS and CDR2 SASEGT come from the germline V gene. The CDR3, as DNA: TGTGCCAGCAGGTCCAGCGGGAGTTTAAATGAGCAGTTCTTC. Translating it yields CASRSSGSLNEQFF.

V is TRBV6-5 and J is TRBJ2-7; D ambiguous. Germline assignment: CDR1 MNHEY and CDR2 SVGAGI. Between the trimmed V and J ends, which lost 7 bases and 1 base, there was a span of 17 bases. The CDR3 contains 15 residues. The CDR3 spells CASTRSTSQSYEQYF. In nucleotides, the CDR3 is TGTGCCAGCACCAGGTCCACGTCCCAATCCTACGAGCAGTACTTC.

The CDR3 DNA is TGTGCCAGCATCCCCCCGGCTGGGGCGGACTACGAGCAGTACTTC. It specifies CASIPPAGADYEQYF. J is TRBJ2-7 and V is TRBV7-9, with a possible D match to TRBD1 (5 bases). The CDR3 is 15 residues long. V dropped 7 bases and J dropped 3 bases, with 19 bases sitting between them. Looked up from germline, CDR1 is SEHNR and CDR2 is FQNEAQ (reference sequence).

There are a few counts of this clone. V is TRBV9 and J is TRBJ1-6, with D uncertain. With 0 bases removed from V and 7 bases from J, the gap between germline ends came to 5 bases. The CDR3 has 13 residues. CDR1 is SGDLS and CDR2 is YYNGEE in the germline V gene. In DNA form, the CDR3 reads TGTGCCAGCAGCGTAGGGAGAAATTCACCCCTCCACTTT. Amino acid sequence: CASSVGRNSPLHF.

V usage is TRBV2 and J usage is TRBJ2-3; D might be TRBD2 (5 bases). Trimming removed 5 bases at V and 5 bases at J, with 17 bases between. CDR3 size: 15 residues. Germline V gives CDR1 SNHLY, CDR2 FYNNEI. The CDR3 region has the DNA TGTGCCAGCAGTCCGTTTGAGGGAGTAGGAGATACGCAGTATTTT. It translates to CASSPFEGVGDTQYF. The variable domain in full, completed from reference TRBV2 and TRBJ2-3, reads EPEVTQTPSHQVTQMGQEVILRCVPISNHLYFYWYRQILGQKVEFLVSFYNNEISEKSEIFDDQFSVERPDGSNFTLKIRSTKLEDSAMYFCASSPFEGVGDTQYFGPGTRLTVL.

The CDR3 region is CASSRAYPLENIQYF. The DNA of the CDR3 is TGTGCCAGTAGTAGAGCGTATCCTCTTGAGAACATTCAGTACTTC. This rearrangement joins TRBV19 to TRBJ2-4; no reliable D call. V gave up 4 bases and J gave up 7 bases, with 17 bases separating them. CDR3 size: 15 residues. The germline gives CDR1 LNHDA, CDR2 SQIVND (reference sequence). Full variable domain (outside the CDR3, taken from reference TRBV19 and TRBJ2-4): DGGITQSPKYLFRKEGQNVTLSCEQNLNHDAMYWYRQDPGQGLRLIYYSQIVNDFQKGDIAEGYSVSREKKESFPLTVTSAQKNPTAFYLCASSRAYPLENIQYFGAGTRLSVL.

The chain is built from TRBV29-1 and TRBJ2-1; D might be TRBD1 or TRBD2, each matching 6 bases. V lost 4 bases to trimming and J lost 2 bases, with 27 bases between them. Germline lookup yields CDR1 SQVTM and CDR2 ANQGSEA. This CDR3 spans 19 amino acids. This CDR3 reads CSVGSGYRDFGVAYNEQFF. The CDR3, as DNA: TGCAGCGTTGGGAGTGGGTACAGGGACTTCGGGGTGGCCTACAATGAGCAGTTCTTC.

V gene TRBV7-3 combines with J gene TRBJ1-3, with no clear D. Germline V gives CDR1 SGHTA, CDR2 FQGTGA. The CDR3 is made up of 13 amino acids. Trimming removed 5 bases from V and 4 bases from J, with 9 bases in between. The CDR3 nucleotides are TGTGCCAGCAGCACTGACCAGGGAAACACCATATATTTT. Its protein is CASSTDQGNTIYF.

The chain recombines TRBV5-6 with TRBJ1-1, with D unclear. V lost 1 base to trimming and J lost 6 bases, with 7 bases between them. CDR1 is SGHDT and CDR2 is YYEEEE in the germline V gene. This CDR3 contains 12 residues. CDR3 in amino acids: CASSLFKSEAFF. DNA for the CDR3: TGTGCCAGCAGCTTGTTCAAATCTGAAGCTTTCTTT.

The J gene is TRBJ2-3, the V gene TRBV19; 8 bases are a match to TRBD1. The germline gives CDR1 LNHDA, CDR2 SQIVND (reference sequence). V was clipped by 2 bases and J by 3 bases; unmatched bases: 4. The CDR3 contains 15 residues. The CDR3 region is CASSITDRETDTQYF. Here the CDR3 DNA reads TGTGCCAGTAGTATAACGGACAGGGAAACAGATACGCAGTATTTT.

The chain carries TRBV7-3 and TRBJ2-3, with 9 positions matching TRBD2. The CDR3 runs 16 residues. Germline loops: CDR1 SGHTA, CDR2 FQGTGA. V trimming: 1 base; J trimming: 6 bases; junction bases outside the gene matches: 8. This CDR3 reads CASSLNEASGTDTQYF. The CDR3 DNA sequence: TGTGCCAGCAGCTTAAACGAGGCTAGCGGGACGGATACGCAGTATTTT.

The chain combines TRBV18 with TRBJ1-2, with TRBD1 matching over 7 bases. V trimming: 3 bases; J trimming: 4 bases; junction bases outside the gene matches: 5. Germline V gives CDR1 KGHSH, CDR2 LQKENI. The CDR3 covers 14 residues. Here the CDR3 DNA reads TGTGCCAGCTCACCCGACAGGGAACTCTATGGCTACACCTTC. Protein sequence: CASSPDRELYGYTF.

This rearrangement joins TRBV10-3 to TRBJ2-7, with no clear D. Germline lookup yields CDR1 ENHRY and CDR2 SYGVKD. The length of the CDR3 is 12 residues. Trimming left V 6 bases short and J 2 bases short, with 8 bases between. This chain's CDR3 is CAIRKGTYEQYF. In nucleotides, the CDR3 is TGTGCCATCAGGAAGGGAACCTACGAGCAGTACTTC.

This clone was picked up one time. The rearrangement joins TRBV5-6 to TRBJ2-7, with 8 bases identical to TRBD1. The V and J ends lost 3 bases and 4 bases, in that order; junction bases with no gene match: 9. Germline CDR1 and CDR2: SGHDT and YYEEEE. The CDR3 sequence is 15 residues long. CDR3 sequence (DNA): TGTGCCAGCAGCTCGATAGACAGGGGTAATTACGAGCAGTACTTC. As protein: CASSSIDRGNYEQYF.

This sequence joins TRBV4-2 and TRBJ2-2; the match to TRBD2 covers 7 bases. The CDR3 is 14 residues long. The V gene's germline CDR1 is LGHNA and CDR2 YNFKEQ. Trimming removed 8 bases from V and 1 base from J; junction bases left unmatched: 4. The CDR3 sequence is CASQRGLNTGELFF. DNA for the CDR3: TGTGCCAGCCAGCGGGGCCTGAACACCGGGGAGCTGTTTTTT.

CDR3 bases: TGTGCCAGCAGCAAGGGGACGGAGCAGTTCTTC. This sequence encodes CASSKGTEQFF. V gene TRBV7-9 combines with J gene TRBJ2-1; D possibly uses TRBD1 or TRBD2 (5 bases each). Germline V gene lookup returns CDR1 SEHNR and CDR2 FQNEAQ (reference sequence). This CDR3 region has 11 residues. The germline V and J ends were trimmed by 5 bases and 10 bases, with 9 bases remaining between them.

This clone was seen just once. The chain carries TRBV7-2 and TRBJ1-3; D may be TRBD1 (5 bases). Per germline, CDR1 SGHTA and CDR2 FQGNSA. V lost 5 bases to trimming and J lost 4 bases, with 12 bases between them. This CDR3 has 14 residues. CDR3 region: CASSRPGGGNTIYF. Written as DNA, the CDR3 is TGTGCCAGCAGCCGGCCCGGGGGAGGAAACACCATATATTTT.

The V gene is TRBV28, the J gene TRBJ2-7, with a weak D call TRBD2 (6 bases). Trimming cost V 7 bases and J 2 bases, with 15 bases left between them. Germline assignment: CDR1 MDHEN and CDR2 SYDVKM. The CDR3 has 14 residues. DNA for the CDR3: TGTGCCAGCATCTCCGGGACTGGCACCTACGAGCAGTACTTC. This codes for CASISGTGTYEQYF.

V and J are TRBV11-2 and TRBJ2-7, with TRBD1 matching 7 bases. The CDR3 covers 15 residues. CDR1 and CDR2 (germline): SGHAT, FQNNGV. V gave up 1 base and J gave up 7 bases; unmatched junction bases: 10. The CDR3 nucleotides read TGTGCCAGCAGCTTAGGGAGACAGGGTTTCAGGGAGCAGTACTTC. Its translation: CASSLGRQGFREQYF.

The rearrangement links TRBV27 to TRBJ2-2, with D perhaps TRBD1 or TRBD2 (6 bases each). V lost 3 bases and J lost 6, with 20 bases in between. The germline CDR1 and CDR2 sequences are MNHEY and SMNVEV (reference sequence). The CDR3 totals 17 residues. CDR3 bases: TGTGCCAGCAGTTTTATATTGTGGGGGGCTAAGGCCGGGGAGCTGTTTTTT. Amino acids: CASSFILWGAKAGELFF.

The chain recombines TRBV5-4 with TRBJ2-1; possible D gene TRBD2, 6 bases. CDR3 size: 13 residues. From germline, CDR1 is SGHNT and CDR2 YYREEE (reference sequence). Trimming cost V 3 bases and J 7 bases, with 11 bases left between them. The CDR3 coding sequence is TGTGCCAGCAGCTCGGAGGGAAGGAATGAGCAGTTCTTC. This gives the protein CASSSEGRNEQFF.

The CDR3 region is CASRDGTLSNQPQHF. The CDR3 nucleotides read TGTGCCAGCAGAGATGGGACACTTAGCAATCAGCCCCAGCATTTT. The chain uses TRBV2 and TRBJ1-5; D is perhaps TRBD1 (6 bases). Trimming removed 6 bases from V and 0 bases from J, with 12 bases in between. The CDR3 extends over 15 amino acids. Germline V CDR1 and CDR2: SNHLY, FYNNEI.

The chain joins TRBV27 to TRBJ1-4; D call uncertain. CDR1 and CDR2 from the germline V gene are MNHEY and SMNVEV (reference sequence). V dropped 4 bases and J dropped 0 bases, with 6 bases sitting between them. The CDR3 covers 14 residues. CDR3 sequence reads: CASSSFSTNEKLFF. The CDR3 nucleotides are TGTGCCAGCAGTTCGTTCTCAACTAATGAAAAACTGTTTTTT.

V gene TRBV6-4 combines with J gene TRBJ2-2; the D is unclear. V lost 4 bases to trimming and J lost 3 bases, with 6 bases between them. Germline CDR1 reads MRHNA; CDR2 reads SNTAGT. This CDR3 region has 13 residues. This CDR3 reads CASSAQYTGELFF. CDR3 DNA sequence: TGTGCCAGCAGTGCCCAGTACACCGGGGAGCTGTTTTTT.

The chain uses TRBV5-1 and TRBJ2-3; TRBD2 matches 15 bases. CDR1 SGHRS and CDR2 YFSETQ come from the germline V gene. Trimming at V came to 3 bases and at J to 3 bases, leaving 17 bases not matched to a gene. This CDR3 is 21 amino acids long. The CDR3 nucleotides are TGCGCCAGCAGCTCACTGAAGGGACTAGCGGGGGGCCCACTTCTTACAGATACGCAGTATTTT. This sequence encodes CASSSLKGLAGGPLLTDTQYF.

The V gene is TRBV6-4, the J gene TRBJ2-7; D not certain. V lost 2 bases and J lost 0, with 14 bases in between. Germline V gene lookup returns CDR1 MRHNA and CDR2 SNTAGT. The CDR3 contains 16 residues. The CDR3 nucleotides read TGTGCCAGCAGTGACCTATTAATTGACCACTCCTACGAGCAGTACTTC. Its translation: CASSDLLIDHSYEQYF.

The genes are TRBV7-3 and TRBJ2-1; 10 nucleotides match TRBD2. Germline CDR1 SGHTA, CDR2 FQGTGA. With 8 bases clipped from V and 0 bases from J, the junction kept 4 bases outside the gene matches. The CDR3 contains 15 residues. The CDR3 DNA reads TGTGCCAGCGGGGCTAGCGGGAGCTCCTACAATGAGCAGTTCTTC. Protein product: CASGASGSSYNEQFF.

This clone was counted a single time. This chain links TRBV10-3 with TRBJ2-2; 7 bases align to TRBD1. There are 15 residues in the CDR3. The V gene's germline CDR1 is ENHRY and CDR2 SYGVKD. V was pared by 2 bases and J by 7 bases, with 7 bases of the junction left unmatched. Here the CDR3 reads CAISERTGLGGELFF. CDR3 in DNA: TGTGCCATCAGTGAGAGGACAGGCCTCGGCGGGGAGCTGTTTTTT.

The rearrangement joins TRBV19 to TRBJ2-7; 9 bases agree with TRBD1. Germline trimming cut 3 bases from V and 0 bases from J; bases unmatched to any gene: 12. There are 18 residues in the CDR3. The germline V gene has CDR1 LNHDA and CDR2 SQIVND (reference sequence). CDR3 region: CASSMRPGQGFGSYEQYF. CDR3 nucleotides: TGTGCCAGTAGTATGAGGCCGGGACAGGGATTTGGCTCCTACGAGCAGTACTTC.

This chain connects TRBV9 to TRBJ1-2; D perhaps matches TRBD1 (6 bases). Trimming cost V 3 bases and J 11 bases, with 26 bases left between them. Germline V gene lookup returns CDR1 SGDLS and CDR2 YYNGEE. This CDR3 is 16 amino acids long. The CDR3 DNA follows: TGTGCCAGCAGCGCCGAGGGGGTTCCACCTTCTAAGCCGTACACCTTC. Its translation: CASSAEGVPPSKPYTF. Full variable domain (rest looked up from reference TRBV9 and TRBJ1-2): DSGVTQTPKHLITATGQRVTLRCSPRSGDLSVYWYQQSLDQGLQFLIQYYNGEERAKGNILERFSAQQFPDLHSELNLSSLELGDSALYFCASSAEGVPPSKPYTFGSGTRLTVV.

The rearrangement joins TRBV6-1 to TRBJ2-5; TRBD2 agrees at 11 bases. There are 15 residues in the CDR3. Germline lookup yields CDR1 MNHNS and CDR2 SASEGT. J gave up 3 bases and V 5 bases, and 5 bases lay outside the gene matches. The CDR3 loop is CASSTTLAGEETQYF. The CDR3 DNA is TGTGCCAGCAGTACAACACTAGCGGGAGAAGAGACCCAGTACTTC.

The sample holds a few counts of this clone. The rearrangement uses TRBV4-3 and TRBJ2-3; the D gene is possibly TRBD2 (6 bases). V lost 1 base to trimming and J lost 4 bases, with 9 bases between them. CDR1 is LGHNA and CDR2 is YSLEER in the germline V gene. CDR3 length: 14 amino acids. CDR3 coding DNA: TGCGCCAGCAGCCAAGGGTCGGGGGCAGATACGCAGTATTTT. Its protein is CASSQGSGADTQYF.